This T cell receptor (beta chain) comes out of a study of OX40 agonist ivuxolimab in advanced cancers. Study details: Among those enrolled, mean age was about 63 years (range about 23 to 79) and about 81% were male. Three patients, one with hepatocellular carcinoma and two with cutaneous melanoma, achieved partial responses. The study's findings and limits: Clonal expansion was seen in CD4+ and CD8+ blood T cells by week 6 at 0.1 to 3.0 mg/kg.

Blood sampling took place at baseline, cycle 4 day 1, and cycle 7 day 1. Trimming left V 5 bases short and J 0 bases short, with 5 bases between. The CDR3 length is 11 residues. Germline CDR1 reads DFQATT; CDR2 reads SNEGSKA (reference sequence). Points on this clone: Its antigen is undetermined.

Clones were sequenced by immunoSEQ multiplex PCR, and TCRdb holds only the in-frame ones, with some missing. The sample lists approximately 99,000 clones; 91% were seen once. This clonotype originated in an adult with an advanced solid tumor such as melanoma, head and neck, liver or kidney cancer. Source: CD4+ or CD8+ T cells sorted from blood, taken in a trial of the OX40 agonist ivuxolimab. The gene calls are TRBV20-1 and TRBJ2-7; D gene unclear. CDR3 coding DNA: TGCAGTGCTCTTCTCTCCTACGAGCAGTACTTC. This codes for CSALLSYEQYF.